The present TCR beta chain was sequenced within a study of blood T cell repertoires in COVID-19. For the study at large: Italy, Spain and the United States were the sources of the convalescent and acute COVID-19 samples. The cDNA or gDNA used as material had been derived from T cells, B-cell-depleted T cells, or PBMCs.

Germline CDR1 SNHLY, CDR2 FYNNEI. Trimming cost V 6 bases and J 1 base, with 10 bases left between them. This CDR3 is built from 14 residues. The study recruited people aged about 18 to 90 years across about two dozen US areas. Authors' analysis steps: Reference gene primer amplification gave nucleated cell count estimates. Assay: immunoSEQ multiplex PCR; the TCRdb copy retains only in-frame clones and omits some. V, J and clone size reflect that table, while D and trimming were determined from the DNA. The table lists about 230,000 clones, 86% of them singletons, with 15% to 19% in the top ten. This TCR was recovered from a man aged 18 to 30 who had recovered from COVID-19. The chain links TRBV2 to TRBJ1-5; D gene ambiguous. The specimen sequenced was PBMCs or T cells enriched from blood (not recorded which). CDR3 protein: CASRPRGSNQPQHF. CDR3 in DNA: TGTGCCAGCAGGCCTAGAGGAAGCAATCAGCCCCAGCATTTT.